The entry below gives a single TCR beta chain sequence along with its context. It has no known antigen specificity. No much larger clone is present one base from it, and per-base qualities are unavailable. CDR1 and CDR2 are drawn from the germline V gene: SNHLY, FYNNEI. V ends up 6 bases short and J 6 bases short, with an unmatched junction base count of 4. The CDR3 covers 12 residues, taking in both the cysteine and the phenylalanine. Here the CDR3 DNA is all that survives: 36 bases in frame from base 1. The cohort was made up of hundreds of healthy bone marrow donors. At the time of sampling, every cohort member was nominally healthy, though immune exposures that went unrecorded were likely present. The donor tested CMV seronegative, placing the donor among the 350 to 400 seronegative members of the cohort. A peripheral blood sample was collected from each donor, and TCR beta sequencing was performed on peripheral blood mononuclear cells. The Qiagen DNeasy Blood Extraction Kit was used to extract genomic DNA from the blood cell samples.

These data are taken from a study of cytomegalovirus exposure and HLA in healthy donors (dated by TCRdb to about 2017). For context, the study as a whole: In an earlier analysis of fewer than 750 of the donors, 250 to 300 Gb of sequence data and some 100 million unique TCR beta sequences from 150 million to 200 million T cells were reported. An early release that covered approximately 600 HLA-typed donors contained about 300 gigabases of sequencing data and around 85 million unique TCR sequences. Of the 300 to 400 genotyped donors, roughly 80% fell in the genetic ancestry cluster associated with self-reported Caucasian donors. The study aimed to test whether signatures of past pathogen exposure could be identified by cataloging public T cell receptors. The study profiled the T cell repertoires of about 640 subjects by immunosequencing and related them to cytomegalovirus serostatus. Along with the approximately 700-subject first cohort, a separate validation cohort of over a hundred different subjects was used. High-throughput TCR immunosequencing, statistical association of individual TCRs with disease status, and machine learning were combined to predict cytomegalovirus infection status. To study patterns of TCR occurrence, a later analysis re-analyzed previously published TCR beta repertoires from around 670 donors and added high-resolution HLA genotyping. In the later analysis, no new phenotypic data were used to find candidate immune exposures; instead, reliance was placed on TCR beta sequences and their occurrence across donors. To decide whether each TCR beta V gene segment behaved as functional or pseudogenic, an earlier analysis of several hundred of the donors relied on high-throughput TCR beta sequencing. Donor age, sex, ethnicity and CMV serostatus were collected together with the repertoire data. Genome-wide SNP genotypes for about 65% of the 666 donors were used in a later genetic analysis, which treated that subset as a discovery cohort. All discovery cohort repertoires had been generated using a single sequencing platform. Both class I and class II loci were covered by HLA typing, at four-digit resolution. Typing coverage varied by locus: roughly 620-630 donors for A, B, C, DRB1 and DQB1; about 520 for DQA1; nearly 610 for DPA1; 400 to 480 for DPB1. About five DR-DQ haplotypes were handled as single units for association and clustering because linkage in the cohort was strong. Across about 370 genotyped donors of the cohort, an average of about 250,000 unique TCR beta nucleotide sequences per donor were sequenced, and around 19% of those sequences were non-productive. What the work shows at the level of the full study, not this receptor alone: This cohort had only TCR beta chains sequenced, and the lack of alpha or paired-chain data limited which features could be detected. The earlier analysis of 587 of the donors excluded around 17 rarely observed V segments, including chromosome 9 orphons, because counts were too low. A cluster of highly shared sequence variants was judged likely to be a technical artifact of the sequencing pipeline. In vitro tests confirmed that a few of the cytomegalovirus-associated TCR beta chains recognize cytomegalovirus antigens. Some IMGT-functional V segments, including TRBV6-2 and TRBV6-3, could not be told apart with the 87-base-pair reads, so those segments were excluded. An earlier analysis of approximately 530 of the donors showed that most TCR beta V segments appeared in productive rearrangements either about 87% or about 30% of the time, which broadly matched IMGT annotations. The authors suggested that the approach could potentially be generalized to other disease states and immunological phenotypes. Immune exposure information for the cohort was limited to CMV serostatus. The classifier was reported to diagnose cytomegalovirus status with high specificity and sensitivity in both the original and validation cohorts. Correlated functional status among segregating V segments might reflect linkage disequilibrium, but an unknown experimental factor could not be ruled out. According to a later genetic analysis, donors in an Asian-associated ancestry cluster had fewer N-insertions in productive TCRs than the roughly 670-donor mean. According to a later analysis, TCR association rates differed among HLA loci, with DRB1 alleles showing the most associated TCRs and HLA-C alleles showing the fewest. An association between a missense DCLRE1C variant and V-gene and J-gene trimming of TCR beta chains was found in a later genetic analysis and replicated in an independent cohort. A further reported finding was that TCR beta sequences accurately predicted the HLA-A and HLA-B alleles for most subjects in the first cohort. Compared with equally common non-associated chains, HLA-associated TCR beta chains in a later analysis were more clonally expanded and had lower generation probabilities. Most TCR sequences were seen in very few donors, while some public TCRs were found in many individuals. A later analysis associated 16,951 TCR beta sequences with specific HLA alleles at a false discovery rate of 0.05. According to a later analysis, parvovirus B19, influenza, CMV and Epstein-Barr virus appeared linked to several top co-occurrence clusters. Most CMV-associated TCR beta chains appeared to be HLA-restricted in a later analysis, and the HLA associations seemed to be driven largely by CMV exposure. Assigning TCR associations to individual alleles was difficult when HLA alleles, especially DR and DQ, strongly co-occurred. In the study, around 160 TCR beta chains were listed as associated with cytomegalovirus. Sequencing depth was assumed to be roughly uniform across donors in the presence/absence analyses, though that assumption may not hold. Because HLA typing was missing for some donors at each locus, association tests included only the typed subset.

Receptors were amplified or captured by the immunoSEQ multiplex PCR assay. For the multiplex PCR, a mixture combining 60 forward primers for TCR Vbeta segments and 13 reverse primers for TCR Jbeta segments was used. A multiplex PCR assay on genomic DNA amplified the CDR3 region of rearranged TCR beta genes. The amplified TCR beta libraries were sequenced on the Illumina HiSeq System as 87-base-pair reads. In the source study's methods: A later analysis tallied 80 million to 95 million unique TCR beta chains across the roughly 610 repertoires, and around 12 million of those chains were shared by two or more donors. To remove PCR and sequencing errors, raw reads were error-corrected and collapsed into unique sequences using a nearest-neighbor algorithm that merged closely related sequences. V, D and J gene segments were assigned by aligning CDR3 sequences to IMGT reference sequences. Each retained sequence needed at least a six-nucleotide match to both a V gene segment and a J gene segment. Rearrangements were called productive when the CDR3 lacked stop codons and stayed in frame with V and J; all others were non-productive. CDR3 was defined by IMGT convention, running from the second conserved V-encoded cysteine to the conserved J-encoded phenylalanine. The earlier analysis of about 610 of the donors excluded sequences that lacked an unambiguous match to a single V gene segment. In an earlier analysis of some 590 of the donors, a V segment was called functional when productive rearrangements were above 56.7%, and segregating when the standard deviation between donors exceeded 5%. To diagnose cytomegalovirus status from the catalog of TCR beta chain sequences, a statistical classification framework was built. V and J gene assignment, in a later analysis, came from comparing TCR nucleotide sequences with IMGT/GENE-DB human TR gene sequences. In a later analysis, CDR3 sequences and most-parsimonious VDJ recombination scenarios were assigned using the TCRdist pipeline. In a later analysis, each TCR beta chain was defined by its CDR3 amino acid sequence together with its V-gene family, and reads without a unique V-gene family were excluded. In a later analysis, 500 to 650 highly shared, low-generation-probability nucleotide sequences were removed to address suspected cross-contamination and a sequencing artifact. For each public chain, a later analysis derived a clonal expansion index from normalized ranks of inferred template counts within each repertoire. In a later analysis, generation probabilities were computed with a VDJ recombination model fitted to out-of-frame rearrangements, and the resulting probabilities were checked against IGoR. A later analysis scored TCR-TCR, TCR-HLA and TCR-CMV co-occurrence with hypergeometric tests, applying a repertoire-size bias correction to TCR pairs. A later analysis estimated false discovery rates by permuting HLA or CMV assignments 20 times. In a later analysis, co-occurring TCRs were grouped using DBSCAN, with TCRdist sequence similarity added in when clustering inside HLA-allele-positive subsets. Repertoires with fewer than 30,000 or more than 120,000 public chains, plus five repertoires with anomalous nucleotide sharing, were excluded from co-occurrence clustering. In its TCRdb copy, this immuneACCESS table keeps in-frame sequences only and misses some clones. Where compared with another copy, unresolved V genes explain less than half of these, and the others have no known cause. V, J and clone size derive from that table, while D and trimming were established from the DNA sequence. The sample includes over 150,000 clones, with 79% observed a single time. The ten largest make up 1.6% of the sample.

The sequence links TRBV2 to TRBJ2-7; a stretch of 8 junction bases matches TRBD1. The clonotype originates from a woman aged 18 to 35 in good health and CMV-seronegative. The sample consisted of PBMCs. DNA sequence: TGTGCCAGCAGGACAGGGGCGGCCGAGCAGTACTTC. Translated, it gives CASRTGAAEQYF.